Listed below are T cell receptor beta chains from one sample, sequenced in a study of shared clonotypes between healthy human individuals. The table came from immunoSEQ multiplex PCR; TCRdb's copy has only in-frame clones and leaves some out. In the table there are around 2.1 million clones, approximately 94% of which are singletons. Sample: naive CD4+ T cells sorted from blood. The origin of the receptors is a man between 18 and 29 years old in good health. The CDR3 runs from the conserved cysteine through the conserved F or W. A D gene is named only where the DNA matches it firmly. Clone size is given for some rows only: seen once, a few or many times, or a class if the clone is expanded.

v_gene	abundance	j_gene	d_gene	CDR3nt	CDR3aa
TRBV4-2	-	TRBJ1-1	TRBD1	TGTGCCAGCAGCCCCACCGGGACAGGGAACACTGAAGCTTTCTTT	CASSPTGTGNTEAFF
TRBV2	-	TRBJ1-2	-	TGTGCCAGCAGTGAGATGGGGCGGAACTATGGCTACACCTTC	CASSEMGRNYGYTF
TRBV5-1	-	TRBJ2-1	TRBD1	TGCGCCAGCAGCATACCCGGACAGGGAAATGAGCAGTTCTTC	CASSIPGQGNEQFF
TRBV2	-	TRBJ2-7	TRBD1	TGTGCCAGCAGCTGGGACAGGGAAAGCGAGCAGTACTTC	CASSWDRESEQYF
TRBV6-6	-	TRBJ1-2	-	TGTGCCAGCAGCCGGGACCCAAACTATGGCTACACCTTC	CASSRDPNYGYTF
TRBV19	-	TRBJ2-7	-	TGTGCCAGTAGTATGGAGGGACTTCTAGCCTACGAGCAGTACTTC	CASSMEGLLAYEQYF
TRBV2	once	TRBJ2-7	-	TGTGCCAGCAGTGGCGCGGGTTACGAGCAGTACTTC	CASSGAGYEQYF
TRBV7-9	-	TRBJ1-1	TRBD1	TGTGCCAGCAGCTTAGTCAGGGGGAATGGTGAAGCTTTCTTT	CASSLVRGNGEAFF
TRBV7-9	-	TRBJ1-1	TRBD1	TGTGCCAGCAGCTACTCCCGGGACAGTTTGTGGGCTTTCTTT	CASSYSRDSLWAFF
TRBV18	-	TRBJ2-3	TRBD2	TGTGCCAGCTCCCCAAAGATAGCGGGGGAAAGCGGGGGCACAGATACGCAGTATTTT	CASSPKIAGESGGTDTQYF
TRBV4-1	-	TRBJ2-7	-	TGCGCCAGCAGCCAAGTCGGGCTGGTCTCCTACGAGCAGTACTTC	CASSQVGLVSYEQYF
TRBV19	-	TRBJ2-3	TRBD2	TGTGCCAGTAGACTAGCGGGGCTCACAGATACGCAGTATTTT	CASRLAGLTDTQYF
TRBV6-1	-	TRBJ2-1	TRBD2	TGTGCCAGCAGTTCCTACGGACTAGCCAATGAGCAGTTCTTC	CASSSYGLANEQFF
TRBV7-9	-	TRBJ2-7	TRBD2	TGTGCCAGCAGCCTAGCGGGACCAAGCTCCTACGAGCAGTACTTC	CASSLAGPSSYEQYF
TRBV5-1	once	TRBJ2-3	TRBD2	TGCGCCAGCAGCTTGGGCTCTAGCGGGGGGGCGAATACGCAGTATTTT	CASSLGSSGGANTQYF
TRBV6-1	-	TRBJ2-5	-	TGTGCCAGCAGTATTGGGAGCACTTGGCAAGAGACCCAGTACTTC	CASSIGSTWQETQYF
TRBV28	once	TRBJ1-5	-	TGTGCCAGCAGTTTACAGGGAGTGCAGCCCCAGCATTTT	CASSLQGVQPQHF
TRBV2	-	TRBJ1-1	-	TGTGCCACCGTAAGGGCCGATGGGCCCACTGAAGCTTTCTTT	CATVRADGPTEAFF
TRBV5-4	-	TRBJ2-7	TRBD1	TGTGCCAGCAGTCTAACCCAGCAGGGGGCCGGTGAGCAGTACTTC	CASSLTQQGAGEQYF
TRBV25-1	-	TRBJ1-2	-	TGTGCCAGCAGTGAAGCCGGACACTCTTCTTATGGCTACACCTTC	CASSEAGHSSYGYTF
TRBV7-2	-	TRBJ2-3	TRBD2	TGTGCCAGCAGCTCCGGAGCGGGGGGGGTAGTAGATACGCAGTATTTT	CASSSGAGGVVDTQYF
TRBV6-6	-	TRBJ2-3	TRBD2	TGTGCCAGCAGACTAAAGCGGGAGACGGGTACGCAGTATTTT	CASRLKRETGTQYF
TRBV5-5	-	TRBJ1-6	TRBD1	TGTGCCAGCAGCTACGGACAGGATAATTCATCCCTCCACTTT	CASSYGQDNSSLHF
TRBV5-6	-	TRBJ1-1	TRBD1	TGTGCCAGCAGCTTGGACAGGGGGTTGGGCACTGAAGCTTTCTTT	CASSLDRGLGTEAFF
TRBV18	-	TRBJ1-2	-	TGTGCCAGCTCACCACTCTCCAGGGAGGACTATGGCTACACCTTC	CASSPLSREDYGYTF
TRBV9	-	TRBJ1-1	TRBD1	TGTGCCAGCAGCGTAGGGTCCCAGGGGGCGGCTGAAGCTTTCTTT	CASSVGSQGAAEAFF
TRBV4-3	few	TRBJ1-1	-	TGCGCCAGCAGCCAAGAAGGGGCTCGAGGTGAAGCTTTCTTT	CASSQEGARGEAFF
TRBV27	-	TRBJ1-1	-	TGTGCCAGCAGTCCGCACGCTGGGTTTGTGGCTTTCTTT	CASSPHAGFVAFF
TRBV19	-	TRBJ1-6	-	TGTGCCAGTCCGTACCCCAGGGAGTTTAATTCACCCCTCCACTTT	CASPYPREFNSPLHF
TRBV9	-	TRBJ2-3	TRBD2	TGTGCCAGCAGCGTAGGGGAGGGCCTACGCACAGATACGCAGTATTTT	CASSVGEGLRTDTQYF
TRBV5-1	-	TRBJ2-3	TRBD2	TGCGCCAGCAGCACCGGACTAGCGGGGGGCGGGACAGATACGCAGTATTTT	CASSTGLAGGGTDTQYF